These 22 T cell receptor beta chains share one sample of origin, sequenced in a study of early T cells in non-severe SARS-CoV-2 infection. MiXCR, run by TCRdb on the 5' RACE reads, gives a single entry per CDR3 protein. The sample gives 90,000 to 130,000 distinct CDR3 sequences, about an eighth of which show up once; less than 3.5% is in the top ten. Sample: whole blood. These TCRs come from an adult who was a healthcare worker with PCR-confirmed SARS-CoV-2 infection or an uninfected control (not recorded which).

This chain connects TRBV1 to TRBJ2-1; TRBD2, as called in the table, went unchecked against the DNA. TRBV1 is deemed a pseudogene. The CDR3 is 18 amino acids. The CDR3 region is CTSSQDPLGTHYYNEQFF. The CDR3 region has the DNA TGCACCAGCAGCCAAGATCCCCTCGGGACTCACTACTACAATGAGCAGTTCTTC.

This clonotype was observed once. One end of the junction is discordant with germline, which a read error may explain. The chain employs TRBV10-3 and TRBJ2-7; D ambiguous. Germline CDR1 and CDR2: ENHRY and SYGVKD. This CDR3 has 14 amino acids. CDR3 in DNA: TGTGCCATCAGGTTCGAGGAAGGTCCCTACAAGCAGTACTTC. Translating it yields CAIRFEEGPYKQYF.

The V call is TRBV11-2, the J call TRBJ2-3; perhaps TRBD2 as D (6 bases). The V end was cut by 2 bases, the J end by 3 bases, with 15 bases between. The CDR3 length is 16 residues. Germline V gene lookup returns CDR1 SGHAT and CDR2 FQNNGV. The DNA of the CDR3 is TGTGCCAGCAGCTTAATGGCGGGATACGGTACAGATACGCAGTATTTT. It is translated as CASSLMAGYGTDTQYF.

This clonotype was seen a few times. The CDR3 DNA reads TGTGCCAGCAGCCGACAGTCAAGTGAGCAGTTCTTC. Amino acid sequence: CASSRQSSEQFF. The chain carries TRBV11-2 and TRBJ2-1, with a tentative D call TRBD1 (5 bases). Between the trimmed V and J ends, which lost 5 bases and 9 bases, there was a span of 11 bases. The CDR3 sequence is 12 residues long. Looked up from germline, CDR1 is SGHAT and CDR2 is FQNNGV.

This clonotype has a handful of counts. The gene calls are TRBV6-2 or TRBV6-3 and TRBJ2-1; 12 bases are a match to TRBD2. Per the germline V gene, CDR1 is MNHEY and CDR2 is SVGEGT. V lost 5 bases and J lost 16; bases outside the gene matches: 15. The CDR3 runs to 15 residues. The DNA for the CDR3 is TGTGCCAGCAGTCCAGAGAAGGGACTAGCGGGTCCGGGCTTCTTC. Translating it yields CASSPEKGLAGPGFF.

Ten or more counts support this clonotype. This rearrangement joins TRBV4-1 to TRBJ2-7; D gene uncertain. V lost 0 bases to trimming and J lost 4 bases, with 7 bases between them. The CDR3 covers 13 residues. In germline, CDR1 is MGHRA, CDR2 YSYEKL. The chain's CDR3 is CASSQEWMYEQYF. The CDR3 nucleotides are TGCGCCAGCAGCCAAGAATGGATGTACGAGCAGTACTTC.

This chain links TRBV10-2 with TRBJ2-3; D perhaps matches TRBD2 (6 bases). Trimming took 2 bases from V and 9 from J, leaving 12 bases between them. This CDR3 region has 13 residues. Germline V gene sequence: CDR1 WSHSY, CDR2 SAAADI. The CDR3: CASSETLAGTQYF. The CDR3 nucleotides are TGCGCCAGCAGTGAGACACTAGCAGGCACGCAGTATTTT.

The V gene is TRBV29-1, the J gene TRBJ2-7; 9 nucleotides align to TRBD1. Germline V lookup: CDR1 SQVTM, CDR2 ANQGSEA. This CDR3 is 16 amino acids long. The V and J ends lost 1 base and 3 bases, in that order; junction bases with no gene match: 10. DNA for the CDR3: TGCAGCGTTGAAGCCCCCTGGGGGACAGGGATCTACGAGCAGTACTTC. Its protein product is CSVEAPWGTGIYEQYF.

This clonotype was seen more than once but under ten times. The chain's CDR3 is CASSLNSAEAFF. CDR3 nucleotide sequence: TGTGCCAGCAGCTTAAATTCTGCAGAAGCTTTCTTT. The chain employs TRBV7-2 and TRBJ1-1; D is undetermined. This CDR3 is built from 12 residues. Germline V lookup: CDR1 SGHTA, CDR2 FQGNSA. V was trimmed by 2 bases and J by 8 bases, leaving 9 bases between them.

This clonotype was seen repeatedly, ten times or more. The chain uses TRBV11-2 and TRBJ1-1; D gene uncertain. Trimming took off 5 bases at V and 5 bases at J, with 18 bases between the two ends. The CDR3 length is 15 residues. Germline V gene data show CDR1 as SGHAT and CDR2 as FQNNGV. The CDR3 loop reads CASSPGSMPFTEAFF. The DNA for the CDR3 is TGTGCCAGCAGCCCCGGGTCGATGCCTTTTACTGAAGCTTTCTTT.

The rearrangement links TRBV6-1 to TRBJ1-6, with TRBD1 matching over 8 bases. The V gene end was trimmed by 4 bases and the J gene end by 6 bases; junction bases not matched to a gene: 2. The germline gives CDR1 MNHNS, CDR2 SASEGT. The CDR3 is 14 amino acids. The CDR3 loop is CASSGTGGNSPLHF. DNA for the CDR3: TGTGCCAGCAGTGGAACAGGGGGTAATTCACCCCTCCACTTT.

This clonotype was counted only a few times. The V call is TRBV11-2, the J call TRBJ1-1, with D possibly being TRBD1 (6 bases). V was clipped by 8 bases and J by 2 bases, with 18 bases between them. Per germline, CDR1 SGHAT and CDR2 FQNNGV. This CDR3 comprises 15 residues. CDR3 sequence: CASRIPGQPNTEAFF. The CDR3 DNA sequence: TGTGCCAGCCGTATTCCTGGACAGCCCAACACTGAAGCTTTCTTT.

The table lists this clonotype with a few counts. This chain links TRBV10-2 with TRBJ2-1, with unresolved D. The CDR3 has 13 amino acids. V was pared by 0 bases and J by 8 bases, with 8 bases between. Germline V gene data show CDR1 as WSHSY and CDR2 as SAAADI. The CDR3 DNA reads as TGCGCCAGCAGTGAGTCTGTAGCACATGAGCAGTTCTTC. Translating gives CASSESVAHEQFF.

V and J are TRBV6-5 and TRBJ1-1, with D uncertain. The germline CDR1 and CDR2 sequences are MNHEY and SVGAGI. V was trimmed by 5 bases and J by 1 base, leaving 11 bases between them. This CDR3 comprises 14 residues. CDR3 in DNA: TGTGCCAGCAGTGAGACTCCCGGGAACACTGAAGCTTTCTTT. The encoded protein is CASSETPGNTEAFF.

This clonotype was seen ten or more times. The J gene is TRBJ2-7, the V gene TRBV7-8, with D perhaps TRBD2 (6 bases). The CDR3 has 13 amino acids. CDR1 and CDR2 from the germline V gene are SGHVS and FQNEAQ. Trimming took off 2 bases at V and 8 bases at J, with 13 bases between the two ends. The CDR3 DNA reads TGTGCCAGCAGCTTACCGGCGACTAGGCAGCAGTACTTC. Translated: CASSLPATRQQYF. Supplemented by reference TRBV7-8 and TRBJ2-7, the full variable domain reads GAGVSQSPRYKVAKRGQDVALRCDPISGHVSLFWYQQALGQGPEFLTYFQNEAQLDKSGLPSDRFFAERPEGSVSTLKIQRTQQEDSAVYLCASSLPATRQQYFGPGTRLTVT.

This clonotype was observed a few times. Here the CDR3 DNA reads TGCAGTGCTTCCCAAGGGGACAGGAACACTGAAGCTTTCTTT. Translated, it gives CSASQGDRNTEAFF. The rearrangement joins TRBV20-1 to TRBJ1-1, with 7 bases aligning to TRBD1. V dropped 5 bases and J dropped 1; count of bases not matched to a gene: 7. CDR3 size: 14 residues. Germline V gene sequence: CDR1 DFQATT, CDR2 SNEGSKA (reference sequence).

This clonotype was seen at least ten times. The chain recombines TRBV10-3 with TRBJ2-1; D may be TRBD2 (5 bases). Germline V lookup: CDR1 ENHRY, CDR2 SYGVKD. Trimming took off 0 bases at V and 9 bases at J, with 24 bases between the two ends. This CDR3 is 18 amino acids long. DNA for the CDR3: TGTGCCATCAGTGAGTCGAACGGGGATTGGGCGGCGGTAGGTGAGCAGTTCTTC. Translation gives CAISESNGDWAAVGEQFF.

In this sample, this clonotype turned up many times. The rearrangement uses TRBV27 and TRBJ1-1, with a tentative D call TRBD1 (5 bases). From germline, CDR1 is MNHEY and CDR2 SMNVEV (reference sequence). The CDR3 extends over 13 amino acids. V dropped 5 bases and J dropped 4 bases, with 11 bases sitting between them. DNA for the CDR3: TGTGCCAGCAGTGGGGTAGGGGTCACTGAAGCTTTCTTT. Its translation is CASSGVGVTEAFF.

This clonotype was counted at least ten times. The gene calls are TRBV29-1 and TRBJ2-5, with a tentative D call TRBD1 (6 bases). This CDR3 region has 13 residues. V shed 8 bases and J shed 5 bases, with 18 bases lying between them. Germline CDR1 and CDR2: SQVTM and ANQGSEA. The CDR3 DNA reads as TGCAGCACCTGGTGGGGGCTGGGGGAGACCCAGTACTTC. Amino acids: CSTWWGLGETQYF.

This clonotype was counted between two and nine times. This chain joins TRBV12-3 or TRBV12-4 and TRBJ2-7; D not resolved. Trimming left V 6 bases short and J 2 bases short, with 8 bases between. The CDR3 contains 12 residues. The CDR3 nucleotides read TGTGCCAGCAGATCTACGGCCTACGAGCAGTACTTC. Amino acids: CASRSTAYEQYF.

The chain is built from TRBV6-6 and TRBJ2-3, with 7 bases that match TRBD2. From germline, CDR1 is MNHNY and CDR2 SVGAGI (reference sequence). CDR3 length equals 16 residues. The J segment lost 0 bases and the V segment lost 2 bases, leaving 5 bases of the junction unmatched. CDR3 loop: CASSYPAGPSTDTQYF. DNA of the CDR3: TGTGCCAGCAGTTACCCAGCGGGGCCTAGCACAGATACGCAGTATTTT.

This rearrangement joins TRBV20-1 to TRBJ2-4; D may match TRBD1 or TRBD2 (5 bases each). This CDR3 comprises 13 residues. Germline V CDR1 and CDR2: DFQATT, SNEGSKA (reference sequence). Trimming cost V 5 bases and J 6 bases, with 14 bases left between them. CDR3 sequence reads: CSAPPGPLNIQYF. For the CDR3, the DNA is TGCAGTGCTCCACCGGGGCCCCTAAACATTCAGTACTTC.